These 18 T cell receptor beta chains came from one sample sequenced in a study of blood T cell repertoires in COVID-19. Sequenced by immunoSEQ multiplex PCR; TCRdb stores in-frame clones only, minus some. Here the sample spans approximately 110,000 clones, roughly 88% being singletons. Sequencing was carried out using peripheral blood. The receptors originated from a human donor in a cohort sampled during active COVID-19.

This sequence joins TRBV19 and TRBJ1-2, with 12 bases lining up with TRBD1. Germline V gene sequence: CDR1 LNHDA, CDR2 SQIVND (reference sequence). The V and J ends lost 4 bases and 5 bases, in that order; junction bases with no gene match: 2. This CDR3 is built from 14 residues. The CDR3 coding sequence is TGTGCCAGTAGTAAGGGACAGGGGGCTTATGGCTACACCTTC. Protein: CASSKGQGAYGYTF.

In this sample, this clone turned up a few times. The V call is TRBV4-1, the J call TRBJ2-7; TRBD1 aligns across 7 bases. Per the germline V gene, CDR1 is MGHRA and CDR2 is YSYEKL. The CDR3 spans 18 residues. Trimming at V came to 2 bases and at J to 3 bases, leaving 16 bases not matched to a gene. CDR3 DNA: TGCGCCAGCAGCCAAAGAACGACCGTTTCCGGGACAGACTACGAGCAGTACTTC. Translated: CASSQRTTVSGTDYEQYF.

The J gene is TRBJ1-6, the V gene TRBV5-1, with D possibly TRBD1 on 5 matching bases. In germline, CDR1 is SGHRS, CDR2 YFSETQ. The CDR3 totals 15 residues. Trimming took 9 bases from V and 10 from J, leaving 23 bases between them. The CDR3 protein is CATPAPGRVDSPLHF. The DNA of the CDR3 is TGCGCCACCCCCGCCCCAGGGAGGGTAGACTCACCCCTCCACTTT.

Turning to this clone: The sample carries other DNA sequences with the same CDR3. This rearrangement joins TRBV5-1 to TRBJ1-3, with D possibly TRBD1 on 5 matching bases. The CDR3 has 14 residues. CDR1 is SGHRS, CDR2 YFSETQ, per germline. The ends were cut back, 0 bases at V and 2 bases at J, with 6 bases in the middle. CDR3 sequence reads: CASSLVGAGNTIYF. CDR3 in DNA: TGCGCCAGCAGCTTGGTAGGGGCTGGAAACACCATATATTTT.

V is TRBV4-1 and J is TRBJ1-2; no clear D gene. V was cut by 1 base and J by 0 bases, with 6 bases left in between. This CDR3 has 14 residues. Germline V CDR1 and CDR2: MGHRA, YSYEKL. The CDR3 DNA follows: TGCGCCAGCAGCCAAGCCGGGGCTAACTATGGCTACACCTTC. Protein sequence: CASSQAGANYGYTF.

V usage is TRBV13 and J usage is TRBJ2-3; 8 nucleotides match TRBD2. Germline V gene data show CDR1 as PRHDT and CDR2 as FYEKMQ (reference sequence). The CDR3 is 14 amino acids. Trimming cost V 8 bases and J 4 bases; bases outside gene matches: 8. The CDR3 region is CASRRGGRADTQYF. In nucleotides, the CDR3 is TGTGCCAGCCGCCGGGGGGGGAGGGCAGATACGCAGTATTTT.

CDR3 coding DNA: TGTGCCACCAGCAGGGACACCTCTGGAAACACCATATATTTT. It encodes CATSRDTSGNTIYF. The V call is TRBV15, the J call TRBJ1-3; D is perhaps TRBD1 (5 bases). The V end lost 3 bases, the J end lost 0 bases, and 6 bases lay between the germline ends. This CDR3 contains 14 residues. The V gene's germline CDR1 is LNHNV and CDR2 YYDKDF (reference sequence).

The chain couples TRBV5-1 to TRBJ1-5; no firm D call. CDR3 size: 13 residues. Germline V gives CDR1 SGHRS, CDR2 YFSETQ. Trimming removed 2 bases at V and 3 bases at J, with 6 bases between. The CDR3 protein is CASSFGPNQPQHF. For the CDR3, the DNA is TGCGCCAGCAGCTTCGGTCCCAATCAGCCCCAGCATTTT.

The chain has TRBV7-9 and TRBJ1-5, with a weak D call TRBD1 (5 bases). Germline-derived CDR1 and CDR2 are SEHNR and FQNEAQ (reference sequence). V lost 0 bases and J 6 bases, leaving 12 bases between the germline ends. The CDR3 is made up of 15 amino acids. The CDR3 spells CASSLARGNGQPQHF. The CDR3 DNA reads as TGTGCCAGCAGCTTAGCTAGGGGAAATGGTCAGCCCCAGCATTTT.

The chain links TRBV7-9 to TRBJ2-1, with TRBD2 matching 11 bases. The CDR3 spans 17 residues. With 0 bases clipped from V and 7 bases from J, the junction kept 8 bases outside the gene matches. Germline CDR1 reads SEHNR; CDR2 reads FQNEAQ (reference sequence). The CDR3 loop reads CASSLAPASGRKNEQFF. In DNA form, the CDR3 reads TGTGCCAGCAGCTTAGCCCCGGCTAGCGGGAGGAAGAATGAGCAGTTCTTC.

The chain has TRBV11-2 and TRBJ2-3, with D possibly TRBD2 on 6 matching bases. The CDR3 is 16 amino acids. Per the germline V gene, CDR1 is SGHAT and CDR2 is FQNNGV. V lost 4 bases and J 5 bases, leaving 19 bases between the germline ends. DNA for the CDR3: TGTGCCAGCAGCTCTTTGACTAGGAGGGCGGTAGATACGCAGTATTTT. Translation: CASSSLTRRAVDTQYF. Variable domain in full (rest from reference TRBV11-2 and TRBJ2-3): EAGVAQSPRYKIIEKRQSVAFWCNPISGHATLYWYQQILGQGPKLLIQFQNNGVVDDSQLPKDRFSAERLKGVDSTLKIQPAKLEDSAVYLCASSSLTRRAVDTQYFGPGTRLTVL.

The chain employs TRBV27 and TRBJ2-7; a weak D match, TRBD2 (5 bases). The germline CDR1 and CDR2 sequences are MNHEY and SMNVEV (reference sequence). There are 13 residues in the CDR3. The V end was cut by 5 bases, the J end by 3 bases, with 11 bases between. CDR3: CASSPRGYYEQYF. In DNA form, the CDR3 reads TGTGCCAGCAGTCCCCGCGGGTACTACGAGCAGTACTTC.

V gene TRBV5-4 combines with J gene TRBJ2-7; TRBD1 agrees at 8 bases. Germline V gene data show CDR1 as SGHNT and CDR2 as YYREEE (reference sequence). Losses at the gene ends were 4 bases for V and 0 bases for J; bases not matched to a gene: 12. This CDR3 is 17 amino acids long. The CDR3: CASSLGQVGSGSYEQYF. The CDR3 DNA follows: TGTGCCAGCAGCCTGGGACAGGTCGGTAGTGGCTCCTACGAGCAGTACTTC. Looking up the rest from reference TRBV5-4 and TRBJ2-7 gives the full variable domain: ETGVTQSPTHLIKTRGQQVTLRCSSQSGHNTVSWYQQALGQGPQFIFQYYREEENGRGNFPPRFSGLQFPNYSSELNVNALELDDSALYLCASSLGQVGSGSYEQYFGPGTRLTVT.

This sequence joins TRBV7-9 and TRBJ2-7, with 9 bases aligning to TRBD1. CDR1 is SEHNR, CDR2 FQNEAQ, per germline (reference sequence). This CDR3 comprises 15 residues. The J segment lost 2 bases and the V segment lost 5 bases, leaving 7 bases of the junction unmatched. This CDR3 is CASSPAGTGTYEQYF. The CDR3 DNA sequence: TGTGCCAGCAGCCCGGCCGGGACAGGGACCTACGAGCAGTACTTC.

The CDR3 region is CASSSSIQNSGYTF. CDR3 coding DNA: TGTGCCAGCAGCTCCTCTATCCAAAACAGCGGCTACACCTTC. This chain joins TRBV11-2 and TRBJ1-2; no definite D call. V lost 4 bases, J lost 8 bases, and 17 bases lay in between. Germline V gene sequence: CDR1 SGHAT, CDR2 FQNNGV. This CDR3 spans 14 amino acids.

The chain couples TRBV13 to TRBJ1-2; the D gene is possibly TRBD1 (5 bases). Germline-derived CDR1 and CDR2 are PRHDT and FYEKMQ (reference sequence). V lost 5 bases and J lost 3, with 13 bases in between. The CDR3 has 14 residues. The CDR3 bases are TGTGCCAGCAGCCGGGGAGGGGTGGACTATGGCTACACCTTC. Translation: CASSRGGVDYGYTF.

This clone was picked up one time. The rearrangement uses TRBV5-1 and TRBJ1-3, with 8 bases that match TRBD1. The CDR3 has 16 amino acids. V lost 2 bases and J lost 0; bases outside the gene matches: 4. The germline V gene has CDR1 SGHRS and CDR2 YFSETQ. As DNA, the CDR3 is TGCGCCAGCAGCTTCCTGACAGGGGACTCTGGAAACACCATATATTTT. Its protein is CASSFLTGDSGNTIYF.

The CDR3 DNA sequence: TGTGCCAGCAGCCGGGGACTAGCGGAGACCCAGCAGTTCTTC. Translating gives CASSRGLAETQQFF. This chain joins TRBV28 and TRBJ2-1; 11 bases fit TRBD2. V trimming: 6 bases; J trimming: 11 bases; junction bases outside the gene matches: 9. The CDR3 sequence is 14 residues long. Germline lookup yields CDR1 MDHEN and CDR2 SYDVKM.